Listed here is a single T cell receptor (beta chain). Trimming took 4 bases from V and 2 from J; bases not matched to a gene: 4. Germline CDR1 and CDR2: SGHRS and YFSETQ. The CDR3 is made up of 14 amino acids. The data belong to a study of shared clonotypes between healthy human individuals. Sequenced by immunoSEQ multiplex PCR; TCRdb stores in-frame clones only, minus some. The table includes around 600,000 clones, roughly 98% detected once. CD8 cells regarded as naive lacked CD45RO, were positively chosen for CCR7, and omitted terminally differentiated effector memory CD45RA+ cells. This chain uses TRBV5-1 with TRBJ2-7; 9 positions agree with TRBD1. Sample: naive CD8+ T cells sorted from blood. The clonotype was recovered from a man aged 25 to 40 in good health. The CDR3 region is CASSNRQGAYEQYF. The CDR3 DNA is TGCGCCAGCAGCAACCGACAGGGGGCCTACGAGCAGTACTTC.